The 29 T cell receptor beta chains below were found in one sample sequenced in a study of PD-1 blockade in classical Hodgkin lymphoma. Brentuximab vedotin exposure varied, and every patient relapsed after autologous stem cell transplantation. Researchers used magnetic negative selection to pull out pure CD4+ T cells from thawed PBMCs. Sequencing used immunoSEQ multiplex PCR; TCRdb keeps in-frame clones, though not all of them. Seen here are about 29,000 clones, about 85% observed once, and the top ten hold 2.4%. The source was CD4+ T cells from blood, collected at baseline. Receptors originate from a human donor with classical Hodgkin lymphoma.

The CDR3 region has the DNA TGTGCCAGTGGGACAGGGCTTGGATCACCCCTCCACTTT. It codes for CASGTGLGSPLHF. The chain has TRBV7-9 and TRBJ1-6; 9 bases map to TRBD1. This CDR3 region has 13 residues. CDR1 is SEHNR and CDR2 is FQNEAQ in the germline V gene (reference sequence). With 9 bases clipped from V and 10 bases from J, the junction kept 7 bases outside the gene matches.

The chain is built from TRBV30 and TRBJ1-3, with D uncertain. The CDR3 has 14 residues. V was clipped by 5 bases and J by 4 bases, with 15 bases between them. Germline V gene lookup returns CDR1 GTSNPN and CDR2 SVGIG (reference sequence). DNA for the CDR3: TGTGCCTGGGGAACAGCGTTTTTCGGAAACACCATATATTTT. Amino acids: CAWGTAFFGNTIYF.

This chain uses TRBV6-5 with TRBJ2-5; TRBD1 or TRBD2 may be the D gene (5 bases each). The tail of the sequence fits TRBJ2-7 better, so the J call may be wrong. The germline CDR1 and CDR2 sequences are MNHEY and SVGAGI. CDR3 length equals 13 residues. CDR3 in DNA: TGTGCCAGCAGTATCCCAGGGAGCCACGAGCAGTACTTC. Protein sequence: CASSIPGSHEQYF.

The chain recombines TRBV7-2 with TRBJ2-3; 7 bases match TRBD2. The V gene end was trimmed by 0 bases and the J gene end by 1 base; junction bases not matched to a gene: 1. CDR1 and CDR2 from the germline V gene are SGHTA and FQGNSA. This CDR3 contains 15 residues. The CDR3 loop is CASSLAAGGTDTQYF. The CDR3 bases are TGTGCCAGCAGCTTAGCCGCGGGGGGCACAGATACGCAGTATTTT.

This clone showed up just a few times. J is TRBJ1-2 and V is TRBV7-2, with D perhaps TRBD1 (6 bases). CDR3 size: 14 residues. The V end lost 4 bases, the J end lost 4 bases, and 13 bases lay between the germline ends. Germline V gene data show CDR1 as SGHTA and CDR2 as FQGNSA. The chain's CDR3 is CASSSSGGAYGYTF. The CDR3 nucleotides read TGTGCCAGCAGCTCTTCCGGGGGGGCCTATGGCTACACCTTC.

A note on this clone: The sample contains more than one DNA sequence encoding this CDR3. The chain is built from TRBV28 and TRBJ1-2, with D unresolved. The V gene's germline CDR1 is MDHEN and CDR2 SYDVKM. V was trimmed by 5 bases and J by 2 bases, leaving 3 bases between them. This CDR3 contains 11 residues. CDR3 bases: TGTGCCAGCAGTCTAAACTATGGCTACACCTTC. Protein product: CASSLNYGYTF.

The CDR3: CAISDHSGETQYF. In DNA, the CDR3 is TGTGCCATCAGTGATCACAGTGGAGAGACCCAGTACTTC. The genes are TRBV10-3 and TRBJ2-5; no clear D gene. Germline V gene lookup returns CDR1 ENHRY and CDR2 SYGVKD. Between the trimmed V and J ends, which lost 3 bases and 4 bases, there was a span of 9 bases. This CDR3 contains 13 residues.

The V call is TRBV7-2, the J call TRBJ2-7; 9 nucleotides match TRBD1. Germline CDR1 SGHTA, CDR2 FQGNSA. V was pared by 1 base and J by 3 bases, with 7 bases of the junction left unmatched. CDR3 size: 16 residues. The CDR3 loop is CASSLGPGQGNYEQYF. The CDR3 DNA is TGTGCCAGCAGCTTAGGGCCCGGACAGGGGAACTACGAGCAGTACTTC.

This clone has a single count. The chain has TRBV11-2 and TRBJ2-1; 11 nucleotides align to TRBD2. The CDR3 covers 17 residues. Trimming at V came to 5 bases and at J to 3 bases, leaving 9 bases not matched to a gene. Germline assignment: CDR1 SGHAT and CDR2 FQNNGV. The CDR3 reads CASSPSSGRVYYNEQFF. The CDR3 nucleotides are TGTGCCAGCAGCCCCAGTAGCGGGAGGGTTTACTACAATGAGCAGTTCTTC.

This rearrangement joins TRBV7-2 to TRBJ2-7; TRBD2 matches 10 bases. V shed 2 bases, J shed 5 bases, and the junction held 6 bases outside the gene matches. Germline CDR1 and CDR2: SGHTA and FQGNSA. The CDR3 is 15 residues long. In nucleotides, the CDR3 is TGTGCCAGCAGCTTAACGGGACTAGCGAGAAACGAGCAGTACTTC. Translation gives CASSLTGLARNEQYF.

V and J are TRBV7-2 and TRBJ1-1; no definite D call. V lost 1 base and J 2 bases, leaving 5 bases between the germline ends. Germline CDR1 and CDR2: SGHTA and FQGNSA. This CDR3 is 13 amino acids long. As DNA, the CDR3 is TGTGCCAGCAGCTTAGGGGCCAACACTGAAGCTTTCTTT. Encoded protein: CASSLGANTEAFF.

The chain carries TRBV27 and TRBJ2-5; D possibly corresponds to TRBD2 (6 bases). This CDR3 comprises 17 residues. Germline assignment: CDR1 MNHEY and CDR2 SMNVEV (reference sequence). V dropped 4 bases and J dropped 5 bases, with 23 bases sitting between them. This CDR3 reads CASSSLLAPLGRETQYF. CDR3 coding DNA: TGTGCCAGCAGTTCCTTACTAGCCCCCTTAGGGCGGGAGACCCAGTACTTC.

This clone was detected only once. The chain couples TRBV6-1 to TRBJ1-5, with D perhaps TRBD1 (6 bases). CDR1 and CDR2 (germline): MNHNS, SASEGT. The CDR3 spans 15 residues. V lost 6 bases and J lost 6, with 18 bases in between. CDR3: CASREEGGVGQPQHF. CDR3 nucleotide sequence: TGTGCCAGCAGAGAGGAGGGGGGCGTGGGTCAGCCCCAGCATTTT.

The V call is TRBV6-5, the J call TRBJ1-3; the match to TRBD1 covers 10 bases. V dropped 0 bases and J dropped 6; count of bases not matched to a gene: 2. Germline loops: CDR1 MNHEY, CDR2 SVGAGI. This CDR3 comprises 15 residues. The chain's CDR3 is CASSYSGTGANTIYF. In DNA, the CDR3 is TGTGCCAGCAGTTACTCCGGGACAGGGGCAAACACCATATATTTT.

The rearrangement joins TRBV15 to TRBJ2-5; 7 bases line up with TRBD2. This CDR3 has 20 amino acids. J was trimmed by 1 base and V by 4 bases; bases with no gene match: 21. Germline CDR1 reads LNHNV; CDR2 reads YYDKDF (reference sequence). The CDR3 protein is CATSTRMGRLGTTGQETQYF. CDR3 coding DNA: TGTGCCACCAGCACACGGATGGGGCGACTAGGGACTACCGGCCAAGAGACCCAGTACTTC. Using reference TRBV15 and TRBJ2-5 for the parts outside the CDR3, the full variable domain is DAMVIQNPRYQVTQFGKPVTLSCSQTLNHNVMYWYQQKSSQAPKLLFHYYDKDFNNEADTPDNFQSRRPNTSFCFLDIRSPGLGDTAMYLCATSTRMGRLGTTGQETQYFGPGTRLLVL.

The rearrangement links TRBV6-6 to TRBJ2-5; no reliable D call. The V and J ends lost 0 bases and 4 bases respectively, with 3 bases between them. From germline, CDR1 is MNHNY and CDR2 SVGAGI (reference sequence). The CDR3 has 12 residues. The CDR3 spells CASSYSRETQYF. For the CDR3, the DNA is TGTGCCAGCAGTTACTCGAGAGAGACCCAGTACTTC.

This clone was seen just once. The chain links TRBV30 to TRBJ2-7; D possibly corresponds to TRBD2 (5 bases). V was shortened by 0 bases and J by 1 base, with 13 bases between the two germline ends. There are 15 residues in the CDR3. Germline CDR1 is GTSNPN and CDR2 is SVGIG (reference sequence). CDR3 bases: TGTGCCTGGAGTGTAGGTCCGGGGAATTCCTACGAGCAGTACTTC. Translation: CAWSVGPGNSYEQYF.

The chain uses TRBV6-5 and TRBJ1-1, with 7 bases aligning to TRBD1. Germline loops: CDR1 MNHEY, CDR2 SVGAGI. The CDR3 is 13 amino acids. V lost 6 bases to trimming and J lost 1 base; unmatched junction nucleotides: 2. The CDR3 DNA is TGTGCCAGCAGGAGGACAGGGAACACTGAAGCTTTCTTT. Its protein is CASRRTGNTEAFF.

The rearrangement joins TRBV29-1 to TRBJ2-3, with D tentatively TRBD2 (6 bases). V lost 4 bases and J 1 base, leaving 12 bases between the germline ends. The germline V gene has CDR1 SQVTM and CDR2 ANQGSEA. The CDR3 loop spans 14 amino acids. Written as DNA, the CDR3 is TGCAGCGTTGGGATTAGCGGCCGCACAGATACGCAGTATTTT. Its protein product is CSVGISGRTDTQYF.

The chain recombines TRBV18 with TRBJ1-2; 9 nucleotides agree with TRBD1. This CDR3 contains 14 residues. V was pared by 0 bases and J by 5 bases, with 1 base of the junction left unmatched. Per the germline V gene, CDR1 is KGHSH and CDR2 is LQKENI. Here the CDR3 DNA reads TGTGCCAGCTCACCACCAGGGACAGGGTATGGCTACACCTTC. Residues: CASSPPGTGYGYTF.

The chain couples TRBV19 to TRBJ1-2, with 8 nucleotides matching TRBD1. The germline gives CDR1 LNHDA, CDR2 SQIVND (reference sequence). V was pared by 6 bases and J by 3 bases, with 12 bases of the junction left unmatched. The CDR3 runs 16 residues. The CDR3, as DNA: TGTGCCAGTAGATCCGGTAGGACAGGGACGTACTATGGCTACACCTTC. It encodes CASRSGRTGTYYGYTF.

CDR3: CASSPPGRGGTEAFF. The DNA for the CDR3 is TGTGCCAGCAGCCCTCCGGGTAGGGGGGGCACTGAAGCTTTCTTT. The chain joins TRBV28 to TRBJ1-1; maybe TRBD1 (6 bases). Trimming took off 6 bases at V and 4 bases at J, with 18 bases between the two ends. CDR1 MDHEN and CDR2 SYDVKM come from the germline V gene. This CDR3 has 15 residues. Complete variable domain (other parts from reference TRBV28 and TRBJ1-1): DVKVTQSSRYLVKRTGEKVFLECVQDMDHENMFWYRQDPGLGLRLIYFSYDVKMKEKGDIPEGYSVSREKKERFSLILESASTNQTSMYLCASSPPGRGGTEAFFGQGTRLTVV.

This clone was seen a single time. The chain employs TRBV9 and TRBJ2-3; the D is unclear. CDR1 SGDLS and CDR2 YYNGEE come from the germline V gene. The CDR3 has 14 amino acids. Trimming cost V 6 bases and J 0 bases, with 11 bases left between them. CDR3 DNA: TGTGCCAGCACTGGTGACATTAGCACAGATACGCAGTATTTT. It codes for CASTGDISTDTQYF.

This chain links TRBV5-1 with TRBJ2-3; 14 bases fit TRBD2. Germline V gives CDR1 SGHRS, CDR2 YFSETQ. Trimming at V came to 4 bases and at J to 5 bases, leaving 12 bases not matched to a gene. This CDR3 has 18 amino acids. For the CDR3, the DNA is TGCGCCAGCAGCATCGGACTAGCGGGAGGACCGAGTATAGATACGCAGTATTTT. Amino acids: CASSIGLAGGPSIDTQYF.

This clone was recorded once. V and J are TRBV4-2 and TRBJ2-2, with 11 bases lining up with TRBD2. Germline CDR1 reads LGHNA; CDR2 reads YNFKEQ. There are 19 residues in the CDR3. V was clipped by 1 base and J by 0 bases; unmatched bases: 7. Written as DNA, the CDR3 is TGTGCCAGCAGCCAAGGGGACATAGCGGGAGGGCCGAACACCGGGGAGCTGTTTTTT. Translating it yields CASSQGDIAGGPNTGELFF.

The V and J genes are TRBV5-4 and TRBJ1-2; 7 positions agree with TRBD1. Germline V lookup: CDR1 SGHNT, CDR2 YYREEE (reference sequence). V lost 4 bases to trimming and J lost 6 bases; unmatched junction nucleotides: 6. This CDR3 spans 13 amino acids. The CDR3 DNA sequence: TGTGCCAGCAGCCTACAGGGGACGGATGGCTACACCTTC. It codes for CASSLQGTDGYTF.

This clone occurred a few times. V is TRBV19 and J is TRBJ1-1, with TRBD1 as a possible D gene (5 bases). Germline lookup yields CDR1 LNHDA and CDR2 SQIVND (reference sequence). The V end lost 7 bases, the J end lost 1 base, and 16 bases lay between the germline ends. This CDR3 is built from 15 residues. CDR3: CASTLWGTANTEAFF. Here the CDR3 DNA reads TGTGCCAGTACCCTGTGGGGGACGGCGAACACTGAAGCTTTCTTT.

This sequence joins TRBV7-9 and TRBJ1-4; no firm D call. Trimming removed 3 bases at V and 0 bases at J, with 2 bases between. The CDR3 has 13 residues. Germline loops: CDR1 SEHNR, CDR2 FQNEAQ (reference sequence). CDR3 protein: CASSLTTNEKLFF. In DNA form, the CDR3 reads TGTGCCAGCAGCTTGACAACTAATGAAAAACTGTTTTTT.

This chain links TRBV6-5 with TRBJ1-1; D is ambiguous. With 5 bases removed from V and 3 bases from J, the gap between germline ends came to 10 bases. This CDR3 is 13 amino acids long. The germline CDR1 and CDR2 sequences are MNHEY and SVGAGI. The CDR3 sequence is CASSRYEDTEAFF. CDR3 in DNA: TGTGCCAGCAGTCGCTATGAGGACACTGAAGCTTTCTTT.